The entry below gives a single TCR beta chain sequence along with its context. The antigen remains undetermined. The CDR3 spans 16 residues. The V end lost 6 bases, the J end lost 6 bases, and 26 bases lay between the germline ends. Germline lookup yields CDR1 DFQATT and CDR2 SNEGSKA (reference sequence). This record belongs to a study of CD8 T cells in Susac syndrome. Study-level background: Among the sequenced Susac syndrome patients, five or six had active disease while under ten were in remission.

Reverse transcription of roughly 0.45 to 1 ug RNA used random hexamers. Each CDR3 protein is one row after TCRdb ran MiXCR on the immunoSEQ multiplex PCR reads. The table shows roughly 200,000 distinct CDR3 sequences, with about 95% occurring only once. As judged by recently defined diagnostic criteria, patients with Susac syndrome had definite or probable disease. TEMRA cells were enriched by FACS, and CD4+ and CD8+ T cells were negatively isolated. Study observations and caveats: Only a relatively small number of individuals were included in the TCR sequencing and HLA analysis.

This TCR derives from a human donor with Susac syndrome. The V and J genes are TRBV20-1 and TRBJ2-5; the D gene could be TRBD1 or TRBD2 (5 bases each). Sequenced sample: CD4+ T cells from PBMCs. CDR3 region: CSAKPPGTADVKTQYF. In DNA, the CDR3 is TGCAGTGCCAAACCACCCGGGACCGCGGATGTGAAGACCCAGTACTTC.